This entry lists 27 T cell receptor beta chains sequenced from one sample in a study. TCRdb re-called the reads through MiXCR, storing one row per CDR3 protein. Of roughly 15,000 distinct CDR3 sequences listed, approximately 34% are singletons. The sample taken for sequencing was blood. Receptors originate from a human donor.

The V call is TRBV29-1, the J call TRBJ2-7, with 7 bases fitting TRBD2. The CDR3 has 13 amino acids. Germline CDR1 and CDR2: SQVTM and ANQGSEA. V dropped 1 base and J dropped 5; count of bases not matched to a gene: 5. The CDR3 region has the DNA TGCAGCGTTGAAGGCGGGAGCGGTGACGAGCAGTACTTC. Encoded protein: CSVEGGSGDEQYF.

By sample share, this clonotype is medium-sized. J is TRBJ2-4 and V is TRBV4-2; D remains unclear. From germline, CDR1 is LGHNA and CDR2 YNFKEQ. This CDR3 comprises 12 residues. Between the trimmed V and J ends, which lost 3 bases and 12 bases, there was a span of 12 bases. CDR3 sequence: CASSHPDPRQYF. The CDR3 nucleotides are TGTGCCAGCAGCCACCCCGACCCGCGTCAGTACTTC.

This clonotype was seen repeatedly, ten times or more. The chain links TRBV7-3 to TRBJ2-2, with 11 bases aligning to TRBD2. Trimming cost V 6 bases and J 4 bases; bases outside gene matches: 4. CDR1 is SGHTA and CDR2 is FQGTGA in the germline V gene. CDR3 length equals 15 residues. CDR3 sequence (DNA): TGTGCCAGCAGTTCACTAGCGGGAGCCACCGGGGAGCTGTTTTTT. Translated, it gives CASSSLAGATGELFF.

This clonotype was counted many times. The chain carries TRBV30 and TRBJ1-4; D is undetermined. Per the germline V gene, CDR1 is GTSNPN and CDR2 is SVGIG (reference sequence). The CDR3 is 14 amino acids. The V and J ends lost 0 bases and 7 bases respectively, with 12 bases between them. CDR3 amino acids: CAWSVTRPGEKLFF. CDR3 DNA sequence: TGTGCCTGGAGTGTAACCCGGCCGGGTGAAAAACTGTTTTTT.

Ten or more counts support this clonotype. The V and J genes are TRBV30 and TRBJ1-4; the match to TRBD1 covers 9 bases. The CDR3 has 14 residues. The germline V gene encodes CDR1 GTSNPN and CDR2 SVGIG (reference sequence). V was clipped by 2 bases and J by 6 bases; unmatched bases: 4. CDR3 in DNA: TGTGCCTGGAGTACGGGACAGGGACATGAAAAACTGTTTTTT. Protein product: CAWSTGQGHEKLFF.

This clonotype has at least ten counts. The rearrangement joins TRBV4-2 to TRBJ2-5; 7 bases fit TRBD2. Trimming took 0 bases from V and 5 from J; bases not matched to a gene: 3. The CDR3 covers 14 residues. Germline V gene lookup returns CDR1 LGHNA and CDR2 YNFKEQ. Here the CDR3 reads CASSQEVSGETQYF. Here the CDR3 DNA reads TGTGCCAGCAGCCAAGAGGTTAGCGGGGAGACCCAGTACTTC.

This clonotype was recorded many times. The V gene is TRBV28, the J gene TRBJ1-3; D is ambiguous. Trimming pared 7 bases from V and 0 bases from J, leaving 13 bases between. This CDR3 region has 15 residues. In germline, CDR1 is MDHEN, CDR2 SYDVKM. CDR3 in DNA: TGTGCCAGCACCAGTTCGCTGAGCTCTGGAAACACCATATATTTT. Residues: CASTSSLSSGNTIYF. Full variable domain (missing parts from reference TRBV28 and TRBJ1-3): DVKVTQSSRYLVKRTGEKVFLECVQDMDHENMFWYRQDPGLGLRLIYFSYDVKMKEKGDIPEGYSVSREKKERFSLILESASTNQTSMYLCASTSSLSSGNTIYFGEGSWLTVV.

This clonotype was recorded only once. The chain carries TRBV19 and TRBJ2-7; D unclear. CDR1 is LNHDA, CDR2 SQIVND, per germline (reference sequence). There are 9 residues in the CDR3. The CDR3 region is CAGSYEQYF. In DNA form, the CDR3 reads TGTGCGGGTAGCTACGAGCAGTACTTC.

The CDR3 loop reads CARDSSSGSFTGELFF. The CDR3 bases are TGTGCTAGAGATTCAAGTAGCGGGAGTTTCACCGGGGAGCTGTTTTTT. The rearrangement joins TRBV12-5 to TRBJ2-2; 9 bases align to TRBD2. Germline CDR1 is LGHNT and CDR2 is FRNRAP. Germline trimming cut 9 bases from V and 4 bases from J; bases unmatched to any gene: 12. The CDR3 runs 16 residues.

In its sample, this clonotype ranks as medium-sized. V is TRBV7-3 and J is TRBJ2-7; D is undetermined. With 2 bases removed from V and 7 bases from J, the gap between germline ends came to 12 bases. The germline V gene encodes CDR1 SGHTA and CDR2 FQGTGA. This CDR3 is built from 13 residues. The CDR3 DNA follows: TGTGCCAGCAGCTTAGAGGCGTTGGGGGAGCAGTACTTC. This sequence encodes CASSLEALGEQYF.

This clonotype was seen many times. V gene TRBV14 combines with J gene TRBJ2-7; 9 nucleotides agree with TRBD2. V lost 3 bases and J lost 0; bases outside the gene matches: 12. The CDR3 has 18 residues. Germline V gene sequence: CDR1 SGHDN, CDR2 FVKESK. CDR3: CASSHPSLAGAPSYEQYF. The DNA of the CDR3 is TGTGCCAGCAGCCATCCAAGTTTAGCGGGAGCCCCCTCCTACGAGCAGTACTTC. Supplemented by reference TRBV14 and TRBJ2-7, the full variable domain reads EAGVTQFPSHSVIEKGQTVTLRCDPISGHDNLYWYRRVMGKEIKFLLHFVKESKQDESGMPNNRFLAERTGGTYSTLKVQPAELEDSGVYFCASSHPSLAGAPSYEQYFGPGTRLTVT.

V gene TRBV4-1 combines with J gene TRBJ1-3; D gene unclear. The V gene's germline CDR1 is MGHRA and CDR2 YSYEKL. V lost 0 bases and J lost 8, with 17 bases in between. The CDR3 extends over 16 amino acids. The CDR3 DNA reads as TGCGCCAGCAGCCAAGATGGCCCGAACTATGGCTACACCATATATTTT. The encoded protein is CASSQDGPNYGYTIYF.

This clonotype is medium-sized within its sample. The chain has TRBV12-3 or TRBV12-4 and TRBJ2-4; D gene ambiguous. The CDR3 has 12 amino acids. V lost 6 bases, J lost 1 base, and 4 bases lay in between. As DNA, the CDR3 is TGTGCCAGCAGCATTGCCAAAAACATTCAGTACTTC. It specifies CASSIAKNIQYF.

This clonotype came up many times. V is TRBV7-8 and J is TRBJ1-2; 10 nucleotides line up with TRBD1. Per the germline V gene, CDR1 is SGHVS and CDR2 is FQNEAQ. V shed 5 bases, J shed 4 bases, and the junction held 4 bases outside the gene matches. The CDR3 totals 14 residues. CDR3 amino acids: CASSRTGGIYGYTF. The CDR3 DNA is TGTGCCAGCAGCCGGACAGGGGGAATCTATGGCTACACCTTC.

This clonotype was seen many times. The V gene is TRBV29-1, the J gene TRBJ1-2; possible D gene TRBD1, 6 bases. The CDR3 consists of 15 residues. Between the trimmed V and J ends, which lost 4 bases and 3 bases, there was a span of 18 bases. Germline assignment: CDR1 SQVTM and CDR2 ANQGSEA. The CDR3 DNA reads TGCAGCGTTGGGCGACAGGTTGGGAGGGACTATGGCTACACCTTC. It yields the protein CSVGRQVGRDYGYTF. Full variable domain (rest looked up from reference TRBV29-1 and TRBJ1-2): SAVISQKPSRDICQRGTSLTIQCQVDSQVTMMFWYRQQPGQSLTLIATANQGSEATYESGFVIDKFPISRPNLTFSTLTVSNMSPEDSSIYLCSVGRQVGRDYGYTFGSGTRLTVV.

The gene calls are TRBV29-1 and TRBJ1-1; D call uncertain. In germline, CDR1 is SQVTM, CDR2 ANQGSEA. The CDR3 contains 12 residues. V lost 7 bases and J lost 0, with 9 bases in between. CDR3 sequence (DNA): TGCAGCGCCCAGTCCCTGAACACTGAAGCTTTCTTT. Protein: CSAQSLNTEAFF.

This clonotype is categorized as medium-sized. This chain uses TRBV4-3 with TRBJ1-1; 9 positions match TRBD1. Losses at the gene ends were 4 bases for V and 0 bases for J; bases not matched to a gene: 3. The germline CDR1 and CDR2 sequences are LGHNA and YSLEER. The CDR3 is 15 amino acids. CDR3 in amino acids: CASSLGTGMNTEAFF. The CDR3 DNA reads TGCGCCAGCAGCCTCGGGACAGGGATGAACACTGAAGCTTTCTTT.

The J gene is TRBJ2-7, the V gene TRBV4-1; 7 bases are shared with TRBD1. Germline V gene sequence: CDR1 MGHRA, CDR2 YSYEKL. The CDR3 has 15 amino acids. Germline trimming cut 0 bases from V and 0 bases from J; bases unmatched to any gene: 2. CDR3 region: CASSQETGSSYEQYF. CDR3 DNA: TGCGCCAGCAGCCAAGAGACAGGGAGCTCCTACGAGCAGTACTTC.

This rearrangement joins TRBV4-1 to TRBJ2-7; the D is unclear. Looked up from germline, CDR1 is MGHRA and CDR2 is YSYEKL. V lost 0 bases, J lost 0 bases, and 9 bases lay in between. The CDR3 sequence is 15 residues long. The CDR3 here is CASSQDPPCSYEQYF. The CDR3 coding sequence is TGCGCCAGCAGCCAAGATCCTCCGTGCTCCTACGAGCAGTACTTC.

The chain combines TRBV7-2 with TRBJ2-3, with TRBD2 identical over 7 bases. The CDR3 extends over 17 amino acids. V lost 5 bases and J lost 11; bases outside the gene matches: 22. CDR1 and CDR2 from the germline V gene are SGHTA and FQGNSA. The CDR3 loop reads CASSIPSSGVSYNEQYF. The CDR3 bases are TGTGCCAGCAGCATACCCTCAAGCGGGGTCTCCTACAATGAGCAGTATTTT. Full variable domain (outside the CDR3, taken from reference TRBV7-2 and TRBJ2-3): GAGVSQSPSNKVTEKGKDVELRCDPISGHTALYWYRQSLGQGLEFLIYFQGNSAPDKSGLPSDRFSAERTGGSVSTLTIQRTQQEDSAVYLCASSIPSSGVSYNEQYFGPGTRLTVL.

This clonotype has ten or more counts. This chain links TRBV4-3 with TRBJ2-3, with TRBD2 as a possible D gene (6 bases). V was cut by 4 bases and J by 2 bases, with 13 bases left in between. This CDR3 is 15 amino acids long. Germline V gene sequence: CDR1 LGHNA, CDR2 YSLEER. The CDR3 is CASSPGLAITDTQYF. The CDR3 nucleotides read TGCGCCAGCAGCCCCGGGCTAGCGATCACAGATACGCAGTATTTT.

Comments on this clonotype: A much larger clone is a single base away; this may be a read error. The CDR3 DNA is TGTGCCAGCAGCTTCACAGACGAGCAGTACTTC. Amino acid sequence: CASSFTDEQYF. The chain couples TRBV14 to TRBJ2-7; no clear D. CDR1 SGHDN and CDR2 FVKESK come from the germline V gene. V lost 5 bases, J lost 5 bases, and 7 bases lay in between. This CDR3 spans 11 amino acids.

The V call is TRBV18, the J call TRBJ2-1; no definite D call. Germline V gene lookup returns CDR1 KGHSH and CDR2 LQKENI. There are 12 residues in the CDR3. With 1 base removed from V and 9 bases from J, the gap between germline ends came to 7 bases. CDR3 sequence (DNA): TGTGCCAGCTCACCACTCTTGCCTGAGCAGTTCTTC. The encoded protein is CASSPLLPEQFF.

The chain combines TRBV7-8 with TRBJ2-7; TRBD1 might be the D (5 bases). The V and J ends lost 3 bases and 9 bases respectively, with 12 bases between them. The CDR3 spans 12 residues. The V gene's germline CDR1 is SGHVS and CDR2 FQNEAQ. The DNA for the CDR3 is TGTGCCAGCAGCTTCAGGGTAGGCGGGCAGTACTTC. As protein: CASSFRVGGQYF.

By sample fraction, this clonotype is medium-sized (0.01 to 0.1%). The V call is TRBV20-1, the J call TRBJ2-1; 10 nucleotides align to TRBD2. With V trimmed by 8 bases and J by 7 bases, 11 bases remained unmatched. Germline loops: CDR1 DFQATT, CDR2 SNEGSKA (reference sequence). CDR3 length: 14 amino acids. The CDR3 spells CSLFAPGLANEQFF. Written as DNA, the CDR3 is TGCAGTCTCTTTGCACCGGGACTAGCGAATGAGCAGTTCTTC.

This clonotype was recorded at least ten times. The chain is built from TRBV29-1 and TRBJ1-1; TRBD1 matches 9 bases. V dropped 3 bases and J dropped 4; count of bases not matched to a gene: 0. This CDR3 is 12 amino acids long. Germline-derived CDR1 and CDR2 are SQVTM and ANQGSEA. CDR3 DNA sequence: TGCAGCGTTGAGACAGGGGGCACTGAAGCTTTCTTT. This translates into CSVETGGTEAFF.

The rearrangement links TRBV7-6 to TRBJ2-5, with 8 nucleotides matching TRBD1. This CDR3 has 15 amino acids. Germline assignment: CDR1 SGHVS and CDR2 FNYEAQ. V trimming: 4 bases; J trimming: 2 bases; junction bases outside the gene matches: 6. Here the CDR3 reads CASSSSGTGQETQYF. The DNA for the CDR3 is TGTGCCAGCAGCTCCTCCGGGACAGGACAAGAGACCCAGTACTTC.